These 16 T cell receptor beta chains came from one sample sequenced in a study of blood T cell repertoires in COVID-19. The method was immunoSEQ multiplex PCR; TCRdb's version includes in-frame clones alone and lacks a portion of them. Altogether about 89,000 clones are present, 78% being singletons, with the ten largest covering less than 7%. What was sequenced was peripheral blood. These receptors all stem from a man between 70 and 80 years old with COVID-19, enrolled during active disease.

This chain links TRBV19 with TRBJ1-5; TRBD1 matches 7 bases. The CDR3 totals 14 residues. V lost 9 bases to trimming and J lost 3 bases; unmatched junction nucleotides: 8. Germline V CDR1 and CDR2: LNHDA, SQIVND (reference sequence). CDR3 protein: CASRDRKINQPQHF. The CDR3 region has the DNA TGTGCCAGCCGGGACAGAAAAATCAATCAGCCCCAGCATTTT.

The chain carries TRBV12-5 and TRBJ2-5; 10 bases map to TRBD1. This CDR3 has 15 residues. In germline, CDR1 is LGHNT, CDR2 FRNRAP. The ends lost 2 bases at V and 3 bases at J; junction bases unmatched: 3. DNA for the CDR3: TGTGCTAGTGGTTTGTCCGGGACAGGGGAAGAGACCCAGTACTTC. Amino acids: CASGLSGTGEETQYF.

The chain links TRBV10-3 to TRBJ2-3; 7 bases are shared with TRBD1. Germline V gene data show CDR1 as ENHRY and CDR2 as SYGVKD. The CDR3 extends over 17 amino acids. Trimming at V came to 6 bases and at J to 0 bases, leaving 12 bases not matched to a gene. The CDR3 DNA reads as TGTGCCATCAGACCCGGGACAGCCCTCCTAAGCACAGATACGCAGTATTTT. It is translated as CAIRPGTALLSTDTQYF.

The rearrangement uses TRBV9 and TRBJ2-7; tentatively, D is TRBD2 (7 bases). V was pared by 3 bases and J by 6 bases, with 19 bases between. Germline V gene lookup returns CDR1 SGDLS and CDR2 YYNGEE. The CDR3 covers 15 residues. The CDR3 DNA reads as TGTGCCAGCAGCGCCTTAGGGGGGGGGACTGGCGAGCAGTACTTC. Translated: CASSALGGGTGEQYF.

This clone has only a few counts. The chain combines TRBV28 with TRBJ2-3; tentative D call: TRBD2 (6 bases). The CDR3 sequence is 14 residues long. Germline V CDR1 and CDR2: MDHEN, SYDVKM. V gave up 4 bases and J gave up 5 bases, with 13 bases separating them. The DNA for the CDR3 is TGTGCCAGCAGTTCGGAGGGTTGGAGAGATACGCAGTATTTT. Translated: CASSSEGWRDTQYF.

Of note for this clone: The germline gene is not matched at one end of the junction; a read error may be the cause. The V gene is TRBV28, the J gene TRBJ1-1, with TRBD1 identical over 9 bases. The germline V gene has CDR1 MDHEN and CDR2 SYDVKM. The CDR3 length is 12 residues. The DNA for the CDR3 is TGTGCCAGCAGACAAACGGGACAGGGTCCCCATTTT. Encoded protein: CASRQTGQGPHF.

This chain links TRBV7-3 with TRBJ1-2; D remains unclear. The CDR3 covers 13 residues. Trimming pared 5 bases from V and 4 bases from J, leaving 11 bases between. CDR1 SGHTA and CDR2 FQGTGA come from the germline V gene. The CDR3 spells CASSQDGSYGYTF. As DNA, the CDR3 is TGTGCCAGCAGCCAGGACGGGAGCTATGGCTACACCTTC.

The V call is TRBV5-1, the J call TRBJ2-3; 7 nucleotides agree with TRBD1. Looked up from germline, CDR1 is SGHRS and CDR2 is YFSETQ. There are 14 residues in the CDR3. The J segment lost 2 bases and the V segment lost 8 bases, leaving 8 bases of the junction unmatched. DNA of the CDR3: TGCGCCAGTGATTCCGGGACAGCCACAGATACGCAGTATTTT. Protein sequence: CASDSGTATDTQYF.

The J gene is TRBJ2-7, the V gene TRBV5-5; D is perhaps TRBD1 (6 bases). The length of the CDR3 is 13 residues. The germline CDR1 and CDR2 sequences are SGHKS and YYEKEE (reference sequence). V shed 4 bases and J shed 4 bases, with 12 bases lying between them. DNA of the CDR3: TGTGCCAGCAGCCTTGGACAGAAATACGAGCAGTACTTC. Its translation: CASSLGQKYEQYF. Looking up the rest from reference TRBV5-5 and TRBJ2-7 gives the full variable domain: DAGVTQSPTHLIKTRGQQVTLRCSPISGHKSVSWYQQVLGQGPQFIFQYYEKEERGRGNFPDRFSARQFPNYSSELNVNALLLGDSALYLCASSLGQKYEQYFGPGTRLTVT.

This clone has only one observation. J is TRBJ1-3 and V is TRBV9, with TRBD1 as a possible D gene (5 bases). The length of the CDR3 is 15 residues. Germline CDR1 is SGDLS and CDR2 is YYNGEE. The ends were cut back, 5 bases at V and 0 bases at J, with 12 bases in the middle. CDR3 sequence (DNA): TGTGCCAGCAGTTGGGGGGGTTCCTCTGGAAACACCATATATTTT. This sequence encodes CASSWGGSSGNTIYF.

The chain couples TRBV6-5 to TRBJ2-7, with 9 bases fitting TRBD1. The CDR3 covers 15 residues. Germline lookup yields CDR1 MNHEY and CDR2 SVGAGI. With 3 bases clipped from V and 4 bases from J, the junction kept 7 bases outside the gene matches. The CDR3 sequence is CASSYGTGRLYEQYF. In DNA form, the CDR3 reads TGTGCCAGCAGTTATGGGACAGGGAGGTTATACGAGCAGTACTTC.

The rearrangement uses TRBV18 and TRBJ1-2; 11 bases agree with TRBD1. Germline values: CDR1 KGHSH, CDR2 LQKENI. The CDR3 has 13 residues. J was trimmed by 6 bases and V by 6 bases; bases with no gene match: 3. CDR3 protein: CASSRTGGDGYTF. For the CDR3, the DNA is TGTGCCAGCTCTCGGACAGGGGGCGATGGCTACACCTTC.

V is TRBV4-1 and J is TRBJ1-3; no firm D call. This CDR3 has 20 residues. The germline V gene has CDR1 MGHRA and CDR2 YSYEKL. V was shortened by 1 base and J by 0 bases, with 22 bases between the two germline ends. CDR3 sequence: CASSQAARPLGSGSGNTIYF. CDR3 bases: TGCGCCAGCAGCCAAGCCGCTCGTCCCTTGGGTAGCGGCTCTGGAAACACCATATATTTT.

This sequence joins TRBV14 and TRBJ1-3; D is undetermined. CDR1 is SGHDN, CDR2 FVKESK, per germline. CDR3 length: 15 residues. Trimming shortened V by 1 base and J by 2 bases, and 9 bases separated the two germline ends. The CDR3 loop is CASSQVGAAGNTIYF. DNA of the CDR3: TGTGCCAGCAGCCAAGTGGGTGCGGCTGGAAACACCATATATTTT. Full variable domain (remainder filled in from reference TRBV14 and TRBJ1-3): EAGVTQFPSHSVIEKGQTVTLRCDPISGHDNLYWYRRVMGKEIKFLLHFVKESKQDESGMPNNRFLAERTGGTYSTLKVQPAELEDSGVYFCASSQVGAAGNTIYFGEGSWLTVV.

The V call is TRBV11-3, the J call TRBJ2-5, with 9 bases that match TRBD2. There are 16 residues in the CDR3. Germline CDR1 reads SGHNT; CDR2 reads YENEEA. V was pared by 4 bases and J by 13 bases, with 19 bases of the junction left unmatched. As DNA, the CDR3 is TGTGCCAGCAGCTCGGTTGGTAGCGGGGGTCCGAGGTCGTTGTACTTC. Translation: CASSSVGSGGPRSLYF. Based on the CDR3 plus reference TRBV11-3 and TRBJ2-5, the full variable domain is EAGVVQSPRYKIIEKKQPVAFWCNPISGHNTLYWYLQNLGQGPELLIRYENEEAVDDSQLPKDRFSAERLKGVDSTLKIQPAELGDSAVYLCASSSVGSGGPRSLYFGPGTRLLVL.

This clone was counted once. V and J are TRBV4-1 and TRBJ2-7; tentatively, D is TRBD2 (5 bases). V shed 1 base and J shed 2 bases, with 12 bases lying between them. From germline, CDR1 is MGHRA and CDR2 YSYEKL. This CDR3 is 15 amino acids long. The CDR3 nucleotides read TGCGCCAGCAGCCAAGCTGCTAGCCGAGCCTACGAGCAGTACTTC. Translated: CASSQAASRAYEQYF.